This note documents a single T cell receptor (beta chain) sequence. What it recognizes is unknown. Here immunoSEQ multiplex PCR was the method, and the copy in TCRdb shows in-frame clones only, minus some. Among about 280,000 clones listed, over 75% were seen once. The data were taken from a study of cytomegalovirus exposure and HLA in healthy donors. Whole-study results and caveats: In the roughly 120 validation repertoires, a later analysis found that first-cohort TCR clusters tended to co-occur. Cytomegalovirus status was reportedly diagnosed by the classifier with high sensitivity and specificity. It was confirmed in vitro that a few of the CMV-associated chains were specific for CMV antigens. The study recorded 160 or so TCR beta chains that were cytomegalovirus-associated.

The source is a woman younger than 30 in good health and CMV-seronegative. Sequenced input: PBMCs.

The CDR3 nucleotides are TGTGCCAGCAGCGTAGGTGTGGGTGGGAGGGGCGGAGGAAACACCGGGGAGCTGTTTTTT. This translates into CASSVGVGGRGGGNTGELFF. The gene calls are TRBV9 and TRBJ2-2; 7 bases match TRBD2. The junction had 16 bases not matched to a gene; V was cut back by 0 bases and J by 2 bases. Germline CDR1 SGDLS, CDR2 YYNGEE. The CDR3 contains 20 residues.